These T cell receptor beta chains were read from a single sample in a study of blood T cell repertoires in COVID-19. The protocol was immunoSEQ multiplex PCR, while the TCRdb copy is restricted to in-frame clones and leaves out a portion. The sample yields 150,000 to 200,000 clones, more than 70% seen once. Sequencing used peripheral blood. Receptors were obtained from a human donor in a cohort sampled during active COVID-19. Both conserved end residues are part of each CDR3. The D gene is left open where the match is weak. Only part of the rows carry a size: once, few, many, or a class if the clone is expanded.

abundance: NA; v_gene: TRBV9; j_gene: TRBJ2-3; d_gene: NA; CDR3aa: CASSVSRTERSADTQYF; CDR3nt: TGTGCCAGCAGCGTATCCCGGACTGAGAGATCCGCAGATACGCAGTATTTT
abundance: once; v_gene: TRBV4-3; j_gene: TRBJ2-1; d_gene: TRBD2; CDR3aa: CASSQGVAGATYNEQFF; CDR3nt: TGCGCCAGCAGCCAAGGGGTAGCGGGAGCCACCTACAATGAGCAGTTCTTC
abundance: once; v_gene: TRBV28; j_gene: TRBJ2-3; d_gene: NA; CDR3aa: CASSSSVDTQYF; CDR3nt: TGTGCCAGCAGCTCTTCAGTGGATACGCAGTATTTT
abundance: NA; v_gene: TRBV3-1/TRBV3-2; j_gene: TRBJ2-2; d_gene: TRBD2; CDR3aa: CASSQRVLAGIRTGELFF; CDR3nt: TGTGCCAGCAGCCAAAGGGTCCTAGCGGGGATAAGGACCGGGGAGCTGTTTTTT
abundance: NA; v_gene: TRBV19; j_gene: TRBJ1-5; d_gene: NA; CDR3aa: CASMEAHTVRSQPQHF; CDR3nt: TGTGCCAGTATGGAGGCTCACACGGTCCGGAGTCAGCCCCAGCATTTT
abundance: NA; v_gene: TRBV4-3; j_gene: TRBJ1-6; d_gene: TRBD1; CDR3aa: CASSQVSGQGESPLHF; CDR3nt: TGCGCCAGCAGCCAAGTTTCAGGACAGGGGGAGTCACCCCTCCACTTT
abundance: NA; v_gene: TRBV6-2/TRBV6-3; j_gene: TRBJ2-1; d_gene: NA; CDR3aa: CASSYSFREQFF; CDR3nt: TGTGCCAGCAGTTACTCATTCCGTGAGCAGTTCTTC
abundance: once; v_gene: TRBV7-9; j_gene: TRBJ1-4; d_gene: TRBD1; CDR3aa: CASSPGTGGEKLFF; CDR3nt: TGTGCCAGCAGCCCCGGGACAGGGGGTGAAAAACTGTTTTTT
abundance: NA; v_gene: TRBV4-2; j_gene: TRBJ2-7; d_gene: NA; CDR3aa: CASSQEIAVRPVEYF; CDR3nt: TGTGCCAGCAGCCAAGAGATAGCGGTAAGACCTGTGGAGTACTTC
abundance: NA; v_gene: TRBV19; j_gene: TRBJ2-7; d_gene: TRBD2; CDR3aa: CASSIGGTSGSSYEQYF; CDR3nt: TGTGCCAGTAGTATAGGGGGGACTAGCGGGAGCTCCTACGAGCAGTACTTC
abundance: NA; v_gene: TRBV13; j_gene: TRBJ2-1; d_gene: TRBD2; CDR3aa: CASSQLAGDYNEQFF; CDR3nt: TGTGCCAGCAGCCAACTAGCGGGGGATTACAATGAGCAGTTCTTC
abundance: NA; v_gene: TRBV2; j_gene: TRBJ2-3; d_gene: TRBD2; CDR3aa: CASSGGPTSGGPAYTQYF; CDR3nt: TGTGCCAGCAGTGGAGGCCCAACTAGCGGGGGGCCGGCGTATACGCAGTATTTT
abundance: NA; v_gene: TRBV28; j_gene: TRBJ1-1; d_gene: NA; CDR3aa: CASSSGDMNTEAFF; CDR3nt: TGTGCCAGCAGTTCAGGTGACATGAACACTGAAGCTTTCTTT
abundance: NA; v_gene: TRBV27; j_gene: TRBJ2-7; d_gene: TRBD1; CDR3aa: CASSPDRGASEQYF; CDR3nt: TGTGCCAGCAGTCCGGACAGGGGGGCCAGCGAGCAGTACTTC
abundance: NA; v_gene: TRBV11-2; j_gene: TRBJ1-4; d_gene: NA; CDR3aa: CASSLNGRVNEKLFF; CDR3nt: TGTGCCAGCAGCTTAAATGGCAGGGTTAATGAAAAACTGTTTTTT
abundance: NA; v_gene: TRBV6-4; j_gene: TRBJ2-1; d_gene: TRBD2; CDR3aa: CASSVGGSSYNEQFF; CDR3nt: TGTGCCAGCAGTGTAGGCGGGAGCTCCTACAATGAGCAGTTCTTC
abundance: NA; v_gene: TRBV3-1/TRBV3-2; j_gene: TRBJ1-1; d_gene: NA; CDR3aa: CASSQSTVNTEAFF; CDR3nt: TGTGCCAGCAGCCAGTCAACGGTAAACACTGAAGCTTTCTTT
abundance: NA; v_gene: TRBV30; j_gene: TRBJ1-1; d_gene: NA; CDR3aa: CAWSGGDTEAFF; CDR3nt: TGTGCCTGGAGCGGGGGGGACACTGAAGCTTTCTTT
abundance: NA; v_gene: TRBV24-1; j_gene: TRBJ2-2; d_gene: TRBD1; CDR3aa: CATSEGTANTGELFF; CDR3nt: TGTGCCACCAGTGAGGGGACAGCGAACACCGGGGAGCTGTTTTTT
abundance: once; v_gene: TRBV6-6; j_gene: TRBJ2-5; d_gene: NA; CDR3aa: CASSYSGSIETQYF; CDR3nt: TGTGCCAGCAGTTACTCAGGTAGCATAGAGACCCAGTACTTC
abundance: NA; v_gene: TRBV6-2/TRBV6-3; j_gene: TRBJ1-1; d_gene: NA; CDR3aa: CASSYGRGNTEAFF; CDR3nt: TGTGCCAGCAGTTACGGACGGGGGAACACTGAAGCTTTCTTT
abundance: NA; v_gene: TRBV7-9; j_gene: TRBJ1-6; d_gene: NA; CDR3aa: CASSSDSHLHF; CDR3nt: TGTGCCAGCAGCTCAGACAGCCACCTCCACTTT
abundance: NA; v_gene: TRBV9; j_gene: TRBJ1-1; d_gene: NA; CDR3aa: CASSVGGRTEAFF; CDR3nt: TGTGCCAGCAGCGTAGGTGGGAGGACTGAAGCTTTCTTT
abundance: few; v_gene: TRBV19; j_gene: TRBJ2-2; d_gene: NA; CDR3aa: CASSISTVTGELFF; CDR3nt: TGTGCCAGTAGTATCTCAACAGTCACCGGGGAGCTGTTTTTT
abundance: NA; v_gene: TRBV10-3; j_gene: TRBJ2-7; d_gene: TRBD1; CDR3aa: CAISPGTGNEQYF; CDR3nt: TGTGCCATCAGCCCCGGGACAGGGAACGAGCAGTACTTC
abundance: NA; v_gene: TRBV27; j_gene: TRBJ1-6; d_gene: NA; CDR3aa: CASSTLAGPSPLHF; CDR3nt: TGTGCCAGCAGCACCCTGGCAGGCCCCTCACCCCTCCACTTT
abundance: NA; v_gene: TRBV19; j_gene: TRBJ2-3; d_gene: NA; CDR3aa: CASSIMGTTDTQYF; CDR3nt: TGTGCCAGTAGTATCATGGGGACAACAGATACGCAGTATTTT
abundance: NA; v_gene: TRBV5-1; j_gene: TRBJ1-1; d_gene: TRBD1; CDR3aa: CASSLEPAGTVNTEAFF; CDR3nt: TGCGCCAGCAGCTTGGAGCCGGCAGGGACAGTGAACACTGAAGCTTTCTTT
abundance: NA; v_gene: TRBV5-1; j_gene: TRBJ2-3; d_gene: TRBD2; CDR3aa: CASSPTSSGGNTDTQYF; CDR3nt: TGCGCCAGCAGCCCCACCTCCAGCGGGGGAAACACAGATACGCAGTATTTT
abundance: NA; v_gene: TRBV3-1/TRBV3-2; j_gene: TRBJ2-7; d_gene: TRBD2; CDR3aa: CASSQDGEGLAGDEQYF; CDR3nt: TGTGCCAGCAGCCAAGATGGGGAGGGACTAGCGGGAGACGAGCAGTACTTC
abundance: few; v_gene: TRBV27; j_gene: TRBJ2-2; d_gene: NA; CDR3aa: CASSPNRDPGELFF; CDR3nt: TGTGCCAGCAGTCCCAACAGGGACCCCGGGGAGCTGTTTTTT
abundance: NA; v_gene: TRBV29-1; j_gene: TRBJ2-7; d_gene: NA; CDR3aa: CSVRLGSLSEQYF; CDR3nt: TGCAGCGTTCGTTTGGGCAGTTTATCCGAGCAGTACTTC
abundance: NA; v_gene: TRBV7-7; j_gene: TRBJ2-7; d_gene: NA; CDR3aa: CASARRGGLYEQYF; CDR3nt: TGTGCTAGCGCCCGGAGGGGGGGTTTGTACGAGCAGTACTTC
abundance: NA; v_gene: TRBV7-2; j_gene: TRBJ2-7; d_gene: NA; CDR3aa: CASSLSYSNYEQYF; CDR3nt: TGTGCCAGCAGCTTATCGTACAGCAACTACGAGCAGTACTTC
abundance: NA; v_gene: TRBV30; j_gene: TRBJ2-2; d_gene: NA; CDR3aa: CAWSVGGTGELFF; CDR3nt: TGTGCCTGGAGTGTAGGGGGAACCGGGGAGCTGTTTTTT
abundance: NA; v_gene: TRBV19; j_gene: TRBJ2-3; d_gene: NA; CDR3aa: CASSKKTGIVDTQYF; CDR3nt: TGTGCCAGTAGTAAAAAGACGGGGATTGTAGATACGCAGTATTTT
abundance: NA; v_gene: TRBV19; j_gene: TRBJ2-5; d_gene: NA; CDR3aa: CATLLGGTQYF; CDR3nt: TGTGCCACCCTGTTAGGCGGGACCCAGTACTTC
abundance: NA; v_gene: TRBV19; j_gene: TRBJ2-4; d_gene: NA; CDR3aa: CASSRREAKNIQYF; CDR3nt: TGTGCCAGTAGTAGGAGAGAAGCCAAAAACATTCAGTACTTC
abundance: NA; v_gene: TRBV29-1; j_gene: TRBJ2-1; d_gene: NA; CDR3aa: CSVGGLSSYNEQFF; CDR3nt: TGCAGCGTTGGGGGACTTAGCTCCTACAATGAGCAGTTCTTC
abundance: NA; v_gene: TRBV2; j_gene: TRBJ2-2; d_gene: TRBD2; CDR3aa: CASRTSVTNTGELFF; CDR3nt: TGTGCCAGCAGGACTAGCGTTACGAACACCGGGGAGCTGTTTTTT
abundance: once; v_gene: TRBV19; j_gene: TRBJ1-2; d_gene: TRBD1; CDR3aa: CASTLTGHYGYTF; CDR3nt: TGTGCCAGTACCCTGACAGGGCACTATGGCTACACCTTC
abundance: NA; v_gene: TRBV7-2; j_gene: TRBJ2-5; d_gene: NA; CDR3aa: CASSFLGGPREETQYF; CDR3nt: TGTGCCAGCAGCTTTCTCGGGGGGCCAAGAGAAGAGACCCAGTACTTC
abundance: NA; v_gene: TRBV7-8; j_gene: TRBJ1-2; d_gene: TRBD1; CDR3aa: CASTPTGTYGYTF; CDR3nt: TGTGCCAGCACCCCGACAGGGACCTATGGCTACACCTTC
abundance: NA; v_gene: TRBV7-2; j_gene: TRBJ1-2; d_gene: NA; CDR3aa: CASSYDRNYGYTF; CDR3nt: TGTGCCAGCAGCTACGACAGAAACTATGGCTACACCTTC